Each of the 7 T cell receptor beta chains below was sequenced from the same sample in a study of radiotherapy plus CTLA-4 blockade in lung cancer (dated by TCRdb to 2017 to 2018). The method was the immunoSEQ multiplex PCR assay. Here the immuneACCESS table is served through TCRdb, limited to in-frame sequences with V and J called. Missing clones are a known gap in these copies; in checked studies unresolved V genes cover under half, and the rest lacks a known reason. The sample has some 43,000 clones on record, about 81% of them singletons. Approximately 3.4% of the sample lies in the top ten. The sample here was peripheral blood, taken from a patient treated with radiotherapy plus ipilimumab. The receptors shown here come from a human donor with non-small cell lung cancer who had stable disease on radiotherapy plus ipilimumab.

The chain carries TRBV10-3 and TRBJ2-1; 9 bases line up with TRBD2. The germline gives CDR1 ENHRY, CDR2 SYGVKD. This CDR3 is 18 amino acids long. Trimming took 5 bases from V and 7 from J; bases not matched to a gene: 18. The CDR3 protein is CAISPGWGLAGPGNEQFF. In DNA, the CDR3 is TGTGCCATCAGTCCGGGGTGGGGGCTAGCGGGACCTGGGAATGAGCAGTTCTTC.

The V call is TRBV28, the J call TRBJ2-1; 11 bases fit TRBD2. The CDR3 runs to 15 residues. V lost 3 bases and J lost 8; bases outside the gene matches: 6. In germline, CDR1 is MDHEN, CDR2 SYDVKM. The CDR3: CASSFLLAGVHEQFF. The DNA of the CDR3 is TGTGCCAGCAGTTTCCTACTAGCGGGAGTGCATGAGCAGTTCTTC.

The gene calls are TRBV7-2 and TRBJ2-7, with 9 nucleotides matching TRBD2. There are 15 residues in the CDR3. Looked up from germline, CDR1 is SGHTA and CDR2 is FQGNSA. V dropped 2 bases and J dropped 2; count of bases not matched to a gene: 4. The CDR3 loop reads CASSLSSGDAYEQYF. The CDR3 nucleotides read TGTGCCAGCAGCTTATCTAGCGGGGATGCCTACGAGCAGTACTTC.

V usage is TRBV9 and J usage is TRBJ2-5; tentatively, D is TRBD2 (5 bases). The CDR3 contains 14 residues. Trimming shortened V by 1 base and J by 4 bases, and 11 bases separated the two germline ends. Germline-derived CDR1 and CDR2 are SGDLS and YYNGEE. CDR3 in amino acids: CASSVNGMGETQYF. For the CDR3, the DNA is TGTGCCAGCAGCGTAAACGGGATGGGAGAGACCCAGTACTTC.

The chain combines TRBV10-2 with TRBJ1-5, with unresolved D. Trimming removed 8 bases from V and 0 bases from J, with 8 bases in between. Germline values: CDR1 WSHSY, CDR2 SAAADI. This CDR3 contains 13 residues. CDR3 protein: CASREDSNQPQHF. The CDR3 coding sequence is TGCGCCAGCCGGGAGGATAGCAATCAGCCCCAGCATTTT.

The sample holds a few counts of this clone. The rearrangement links TRBV19 to TRBJ1-4; D is ambiguous. Trimming left V 1 base short and J 10 bases short, with 4 bases between. This CDR3 is 11 amino acids long. From germline, CDR1 is LNHDA and CDR2 SQIVND (reference sequence). The CDR3 reads CASSIAGKLFF. As DNA, the CDR3 is TGTGCCAGTAGTATAGCAGGAAAACTGTTTTTT.

The chain employs TRBV7-2 and TRBJ2-2; tentative D call: TRBD1 (6 bases). The CDR3 length is 16 residues. Trimming shortened V by 2 bases and J by 3 bases, and 13 bases separated the two germline ends. Germline V gene lookup returns CDR1 SGHTA and CDR2 FQGNSA. The chain's CDR3 is CASSLPTGTHTGELFF. CDR3 sequence (DNA): TGTGCCAGCAGCTTACCAACAGGGACCCACACCGGGGAGCTGTTTTTT.